Shown below are 32 T cell receptor beta chains from a single sample sequenced in a study of blood T cell repertoires in COVID-19. The table came from immunoSEQ multiplex PCR; TCRdb's copy has only in-frame clones and leaves some out. The table includes under 65,000 clones, around nine tenths detected once. Specimen: peripheral blood. These receptor sequences come from a woman in her sixties or seventies with COVID-19, enrolled during active disease.

The count of this clone is one. The rearrangement uses TRBV15 and TRBJ2-3; TRBD1 matches 7 bases. This CDR3 comprises 16 residues. Per germline, CDR1 LNHNV and CDR2 YYDKDF (reference sequence). V dropped 0 bases and J dropped 5; count of bases not matched to a gene: 8. CDR3 bases: TGTGCCACCAGCAGAGATAGGGGAGACAGGGTAGATACGCAGTATTTT. It yields the protein CATSRDRGDRVDTQYF.

The chain uses TRBV12-3 or TRBV12-4 and TRBJ1-2; tentative D call: TRBD1 (6 bases). V was cut by 7 bases and J by 8 bases, with 17 bases left in between. The CDR3 runs to 13 residues. DNA of the CDR3: TGTGCCAGCACAATGCTGGGGGCGCGAGGCTACACCTTC. Translating it yields CASTMLGARGYTF.

The chain combines TRBV19 with TRBJ2-7, with 7 bases that match TRBD2. The V gene's germline CDR1 is LNHDA and CDR2 SQIVND (reference sequence). This CDR3 has 14 amino acids. With V trimmed by 4 bases and J by 5 bases, 8 bases remained unmatched. The CDR3: CASSTAGVGHEQYF. CDR3 DNA: TGTGCCAGTAGTACCGCGGGGGTCGGCCACGAGCAGTACTTC.

The rearrangement joins TRBV10-3 to TRBJ2-7; D might be TRBD2 (6 bases). Trimming shortened V by 4 bases and J by 6 bases, and 13 bases separated the two germline ends. Germline-derived CDR1 and CDR2 are ENHRY and SYGVKD. This CDR3 is 13 amino acids long. Here the CDR3 DNA reads TGTGCCATCAGTGGGGGACTTCAGGGCGAGCAGTACTTC. It encodes CAISGGLQGEQYF.

The chain links TRBV27 to TRBJ1-6, with TRBD1 as a possible D gene (6 bases). V lost 7 bases and J lost 7, with 8 bases in between. CDR3 length: 12 amino acids. CDR1 is MNHEY and CDR2 is SMNVEV in the germline V gene (reference sequence). The DNA for the CDR3 is TGTGCCAGCAAGGGGGGGAATTCACCCCTCCACTTT. It codes for CASKGGNSPLHF.

This clone appeared a few times. The chain links TRBV24-1 to TRBJ2-7, with 8 nucleotides matching TRBD1. Germline V gives CDR1 KGHDR, CDR2 SFDVKD. The CDR3 sequence is 12 residues long. The V segment lost 7 bases and the J segment 4 bases; nucleotides outside the gene matches: 2. CDR3 bases: TGTGCCACCAGCAGGACAGGGTACGAGCAGTACTTC. This encodes CATSRTGYEQYF.

The chain has TRBV12-3 or TRBV12-4 and TRBJ1-1; TRBD1 agrees at 7 bases. The CDR3 runs to 13 residues. V trimming: 4 bases; J trimming: 5 bases; junction bases outside the gene matches: 4. The CDR3 spells CASSSQQGTEAFF. The CDR3, as DNA: TGTGCCAGCAGTTCCCAACAGGGGACTGAAGCTTTCTTT.

The chain is built from TRBV3-1 (or the pseudogene TRBV3-2) and TRBJ1-1; D is undetermined. CDR3 length: 14 amino acids. Trimming pared 1 base from V and 6 bases from J, leaving 12 bases between. Per the germline V gene, CDR1 is LGHDT and CDR2 is YNNKEL (reference sequence). CDR3 nucleotides: TGTGCCAGCAGCCAAGGTAATGGGCACTCTGAAGCTTTCTTT. The encoded protein is CASSQGNGHSEAFF.

The genes are TRBV3-1 (or the pseudogene TRBV3-2) and TRBJ1-1; a possible D gene is TRBD1 (6 bases). This CDR3 spans 15 amino acids. Germline CDR1 reads LGHDT; CDR2 reads YNNKEL (reference sequence). V shed 1 base and J shed 5 bases, with 14 bases lying between them. The CDR3 sequence is CASSQGWPGETEAFF. The CDR3 region has the DNA TGTGCCAGCAGCCAAGGTTGGCCAGGGGAGACTGAAGCTTTCTTT.

A word on this clone: The germline gene is not matched at one end of the junction; a read error may be the cause. The chain uses TRBV27 and TRBJ2-2; 12 nucleotides agree with TRBD1. Germline V gives CDR1 MNHEY, CDR2 SMNVEV (reference sequence). CDR3 length equals 18 residues. The CDR3 coding sequence is TGTGCCAGCAGTGTATCCGGGACAGGGGGCGCCAACACCGGGGAGCTGTTTTTT. Its protein is CASSVSGTGGANTGELFF.

The rearrangement uses TRBV28 and TRBJ2-2, with a possible D match to TRBD2 (6 bases). CDR1 is MDHEN, CDR2 SYDVKM, per germline. V was clipped by 5 bases and J by 4 bases, with 17 bases between them. This CDR3 spans 16 amino acids. The CDR3 region is CASSPPGVFSTGELFF. CDR3 nucleotides: TGTGCCAGCAGTCCCCCGGGAGTTTTCAGCACCGGGGAGCTGTTTTTT.

The chain joins TRBV30 to TRBJ2-7, with TRBD1 as a possible D gene (6 bases). V was shortened by 4 bases and J by 2 bases, with 9 bases between the two germline ends. CDR1 and CDR2 (germline): GTSNPN, SVGIG (reference sequence). The CDR3 covers 12 residues. The CDR3 reads CAWTQGTYEQYF. In DNA, the CDR3 is TGTGCCTGGACCCAGGGGACCTACGAGCAGTACTTC.

As concerns this clone: One end of the junction varies from germline; a read error may be responsible. The chain recombines TRBV6-2 or TRBV6-3 with TRBJ2-3; TRBD2 agrees at 9 bases. The CDR3 is 13 residues long. The germline V gene encodes CDR1 MNHEY and CDR2 SVGEGT. Here the CDR3 reads CASSYSTTSGPDF. CDR3 in DNA: TGTGCCAGCAGTTACTCGACCACTAGCGGGCCGGATTTT.

This rearrangement joins TRBV6-6 to TRBJ1-2; D is possibly TRBD1 (6 bases). Trimming pared 10 bases from V and 4 bases from J, leaving 13 bases between. Germline loops: CDR1 MNHNY, CDR2 SVGAGI (reference sequence). The CDR3 totals 12 residues. The CDR3 region is CAKYRAGYGYTF. The CDR3 DNA sequence: TGTGCCAAGTACAGGGCGGGCTATGGCTACACCTTC.

V usage is TRBV7-9 and J usage is TRBJ1-1; D is ambiguous. The germline V and J ends were trimmed by 5 bases and 7 bases, with 11 bases remaining between them. The CDR3 consists of 12 residues. Germline CDR1 is SEHNR and CDR2 is FQNEAQ (reference sequence). CDR3 in amino acids: CASSRGGIEAFF. CDR3 nucleotide sequence: TGTGCCAGCAGCAGAGGCGGGATTGAAGCTTTCTTT.

The chain couples TRBV2 to TRBJ1-2; D is undetermined. Between the trimmed V and J ends, which lost 1 base and 5 bases, there was a span of 5 bases. Germline V gene sequence: CDR1 SNHLY, CDR2 FYNNEI. The CDR3 is 12 residues long. The CDR3 nucleotides are TGTGCCAGCAGTGAAGGAGGGTATGGCTACACCTTC. It translates to CASSEGGYGYTF.

V is TRBV6-6 and J is TRBJ1-1; perhaps TRBD1 as D (6 bases). CDR1 and CDR2 (germline): MNHNY, SVGAGI (reference sequence). The germline V and J ends were trimmed by 8 bases and 6 bases, with 16 bases remaining between them. The CDR3 spans 13 residues. The CDR3 bases are TGTGCCAGCGGGAGGGGGGGCCGGGCTGAAGCTTTCTTT. This translates into CASGRGGRAEAFF.

This chain links TRBV18 with TRBJ2-1, with TRBD2 identical over 11 bases. This CDR3 is built from 16 residues. The V gene's germline CDR1 is KGHSH and CDR2 LQKENI. The V and J ends lost 3 bases and 6 bases, in that order; junction bases with no gene match: 7. The CDR3 reads CASSPTSGRGRNEQFF. The CDR3, as DNA: TGTGCCAGCTCACCTACTAGCGGGAGAGGTCGCAATGAGCAGTTCTTC.

This rearrangement joins TRBV5-8 to TRBJ1-5, with 8 nucleotides matching TRBD1. Germline-derived CDR1 and CDR2 are SGHTS and YDEGEE. V lost 4 bases and J lost 3; bases outside the gene matches: 6. CDR3 size: 15 residues. The DNA of the CDR3 is TGTGCCAGCAGCGTAAACAGGGGGACCAATCAGCCCCAGCATTTT. Translating gives CASSVNRGTNQPQHF.

The chain recombines TRBV11-2 with TRBJ1-1, with 7 bases aligning to TRBD1. The V and J ends lost 2 bases and 5 bases, in that order; junction bases with no gene match: 8. The CDR3 contains 15 residues. Germline loops: CDR1 SGHAT, CDR2 FQNNGV. In DNA form, the CDR3 reads TGTGCCAGCAGCTTATCCCTCAGGGGGGATACTGAAGCTTTCTTT. This encodes CASSLSLRGDTEAFF.

The genes are TRBV4-2 and TRBJ1-3; a possible D gene is TRBD1 (5 bases). The CDR3 is 17 amino acids. Per the germline V gene, CDR1 is LGHNA and CDR2 is YNFKEQ. V lost 0 bases and J 2 bases, leaving 14 bases between the germline ends. CDR3 in amino acids: CASSQDRVRVAGNTIYF. The CDR3 DNA reads as TGTGCCAGCAGCCAAGACAGGGTCAGGGTCGCTGGAAACACCATATATTTT.

This chain links TRBV10-3 with TRBJ2-3; 12 nucleotides agree with TRBD2. This CDR3 comprises 15 residues. Germline assignment: CDR1 ENHRY and CDR2 SYGVKD. V gave up 3 bases and J gave up 7 bases; unmatched junction bases: 5. This CDR3 reads CAISDSSGRAYTQYF. CDR3 sequence (DNA): TGTGCCATCAGTGATTCTAGCGGGAGGGCGTATACGCAGTATTTT.

This clone was picked up a small number of times. Here the CDR3 reads CASSLETGTGYTDTQYF. DNA for the CDR3: TGTGCCAGCAGCTTAGAAACCGGGACTGGATACACAGATACGCAGTATTTT. This chain connects TRBV11-3 to TRBJ2-3, with TRBD2 as a possible D gene (6 bases). Germline loops: CDR1 SGHNT, CDR2 YENEEA. This CDR3 region has 17 residues. V lost 0 bases to trimming and J lost 2 bases, with 15 bases between them.

This clone was found a few times. The V call is TRBV5-4, the J call TRBJ2-3; TRBD1 agrees at 7 bases. V trimming: 1 base; J trimming: 3 bases; junction bases outside the gene matches: 5. Per germline, CDR1 SGHNT and CDR2 YYREEE (reference sequence). This CDR3 comprises 15 residues. The CDR3 protein is CASSLRGRLTDTQYF. CDR3 bases: TGTGCCAGCAGCTTGAGGGGGCGCCTGACAGATACGCAGTATTTT.

J is TRBJ1-6 and V is TRBV28, with 7 bases fitting TRBD1. The CDR3 spans 15 residues. The germline gives CDR1 MDHEN, CDR2 SYDVKM. J gave up 11 bases and V 4 bases, and 11 bases lay outside the gene matches. The CDR3 bases are TGTGCCAGCAGTTCTCACAGGGGATCGGGTCCACCCCTCCACTTT. It codes for CASSSHRGSGPPLHF.

The V call is TRBV7-3, the J call TRBJ2-1; D is undetermined. This CDR3 region has 14 residues. The germline V and J ends were trimmed by 0 bases and 1 base, with 4 bases remaining between them. In germline, CDR1 is SGHTA, CDR2 FQGTGA. This CDR3 is CASSLTSSYNEQFF. In DNA, the CDR3 is TGTGCCAGCAGCTTAACTAGTTCCTACAATGAGCAGTTCTTC. Drawing the rest from reference TRBV7-3 and TRBJ2-1, the complete variable domain is GAGVSQTPSNKVTEKGKYVELRCDPISGHTALYWYRQSLGQGPEFLIYFQGTGAADDSGLPNDRFFAVRPEGSVSTLKIQRTERGDSAVYLCASSLTSSYNEQFFGPGTRLTVL.

The V call is TRBV27, the J call TRBJ1-5, with D possibly TRBD1 on 5 matching bases. The germline V gene has CDR1 MNHEY and CDR2 SMNVEV (reference sequence). V dropped 6 bases and J dropped 9 bases, with 30 bases sitting between them. This CDR3 has 18 residues. The CDR3 protein is CASSPEIRDIGFQRPQHF. CDR3 nucleotide sequence: TGTGCCAGCAGCCCCGAAATCAGGGATATAGGGTTTCAACGGCCCCAGCATTTT.

The chain combines TRBV6-6 with TRBJ1-2; unclear D gene. The length of the CDR3 is 12 residues. With 2 bases removed from V and 5 bases from J, the gap between germline ends came to 6 bases. Germline lookup yields CDR1 MNHNY and CDR2 SVGAGI (reference sequence). CDR3 in amino acids: CASSYQLYGYTF. CDR3 nucleotides: TGTGCCAGCAGTTACCAGTTATATGGCTACACCTTC.

This chain joins TRBV3-1 (or the pseudogene TRBV3-2) and TRBJ1-2; TRBD1 matches at 8 bases. Trimming cost V 0 bases and J 7 bases; bases outside gene matches: 7. Germline loops: CDR1 LGHDT, CDR2 YNNKEL (reference sequence). The CDR3 sequence is 15 residues long. The CDR3 DNA reads as TGTGCCAGCAGCCAAGAAGACAGGGGAGTCTCTGGCTACACCTTC. Translation gives CASSQEDRGVSGYTF.

The chain is built from TRBV11-2 and TRBJ2-3, with D possibly being TRBD1 (6 bases). The CDR3 length is 12 residues. Germline CDR1 reads SGHAT; CDR2 reads FQNNGV. V gave up 6 bases and J gave up 8 bases, with 12 bases separating them. CDR3 in amino acids: CASSQDSSTQYF. The CDR3 DNA is TGTGCCAGCAGTCAGGACAGTTCTACGCAGTATTTT.

The chain employs TRBV6-5 and TRBJ1-1; a weak D match, TRBD1 (5 bases). Germline loops: CDR1 MNHEY, CDR2 SVGAGI. Trimming took off 4 bases at V and 0 bases at J, with 9 bases between the two ends. This CDR3 contains 14 residues. Written as DNA, the CDR3 is TGTGCCAGCAGTTGGGCGGGGGTGAACACTGAAGCTTTCTTT. Residues: CASSWAGVNTEAFF.

The rearrangement uses TRBV19 and TRBJ1-5; no reliable D call. This CDR3 region has 15 residues. Trimming stripped 1 base from V and 1 base from J, with 8 bases between. CDR1 is LNHDA, CDR2 SQIVND, per germline (reference sequence). This CDR3 is CASSIVPGSNQPQHF. The DNA of the CDR3 is TGTGCCAGTAGTATAGTTCCGGGGAGCAATCAGCCCCAGCATTTT.